Each of the 30 T cell receptor beta chains below was sequenced from the same sample in a study of cytomegalovirus exposure and HLA in healthy donors. With 60 Vbeta and 13 Jbeta primers, the PCR was carried out. Clones were read by immunoSEQ multiplex PCR, and TCRdb kept only the in-frame ones, dropping some. The repertoire holds over 130,000 clones, with about four fifths as singletons. Sequenced: PBMCs. The source is a man aged 50-60 years in good health and CMV-seropositive.

The CDR3 region has the DNA TGTGCCAGCAGCTTGCCCGGACTCGAGCAGTACTTC. Its translation is CASSLPGLEQYF. This chain links TRBV11-2 with TRBJ2-7; weak D call: TRBD2 (5 bases). Germline V gene data show CDR1 as SGHAT and CDR2 as FQNNGV. V was clipped by 3 bases and J by 6 bases, with 9 bases between them. The CDR3 sequence is 12 residues long.

This clone was detected only once. The chain employs TRBV30 and TRBJ2-7, with 7 nucleotides matching TRBD1. Germline-derived CDR1 and CDR2 are GTSNPN and SVGIG (reference sequence). J lost 6 bases, V lost 3 bases, and 14 bases had no gene match. The CDR3 contains 15 residues. The CDR3 loop is CAWSPYTGVRGEQYF. In DNA, the CDR3 is TGTGCCTGGAGCCCCTACACAGGGGTGCGAGGCGAGCAGTACTTC.

V is TRBV27 and J is TRBJ1-2, with 8 bases aligning to TRBD1. The CDR3 is 15 residues long. Germline V lookup: CDR1 MNHEY, CDR2 SMNVEV (reference sequence). The V segment lost 5 bases and the J segment 3 bases; nucleotides outside the gene matches: 8. The CDR3 DNA sequence: TGTGCCAGCAGTGAATACAGGGGGAACTACTATGGCTACACCTTC. Amino acids: CASSEYRGNYYGYTF.

This sequence joins TRBV18 and TRBJ2-3; D perhaps matches TRBD1 (5 bases). The germline V gene has CDR1 KGHSH and CDR2 LQKENI. The CDR3 runs 17 residues. Trimming shortened V by 3 bases and J by 1 base, and 17 bases separated the two germline ends. The CDR3 loop is CASSPYIVPGRTDTQYF. As DNA, the CDR3 is TGTGCCAGCTCACCTTACATAGTGCCAGGGCGCACAGATACGCAGTATTTT.

The chain has TRBV5-1 and TRBJ2-1, with TRBD2 identical over 11 bases. V trimming: 5 bases; J trimming: 3 bases; junction bases outside the gene matches: 7. This CDR3 region has 16 residues. CDR1 and CDR2 from the germline V gene are SGHRS and YFSETQ. In nucleotides, the CDR3 is TGCGCCAGCAGTTTCTCCGGGACTAGCGGCTACAATGAGCAGTTCTTC. Translation gives CASSFSGTSGYNEQFF. The full variable domain, with the rest looked up from reference TRBV5-1 and TRBJ2-1, is KAGVTQTPRYLIKTRGQQVTLSCSPISGHRSVSWYQQTPGQGLQFLFEYFSETQRNKGNFPGRFSGRQFSNSRSEMNVSTLELGDSALYLCASSFSGTSGYNEQFFGPGTRLTVL.

The rearrangement uses TRBV18 and TRBJ2-5; 10 bases fit TRBD2. The DNA end is a closer match to TRBJ2-7, so the J assignment may be wrong. This CDR3 contains 16 residues. Germline V gives CDR1 KGHSH, CDR2 LQKENI. The CDR3 DNA reads TGTGCCAGCTCACCCCGAACTAGCGGGATCACCTACGAGCAGTACTTC. This translates into CASSPRTSGITYEQYF.

This clone came up once. V and J are TRBV6-6 and TRBJ2-5; D not certain. The V gene's germline CDR1 is MNHNY and CDR2 SVGAGI (reference sequence). Trimming stripped 6 bases from V and 3 bases from J, with 11 bases between. CDR3 length equals 13 residues. The CDR3 region is CASSPLNEETQYF. CDR3 bases: TGTGCCAGCAGCCCACTTAATGAAGAGACCCAGTACTTC.

CDR3 DNA: TGTGCCAGCAGTTCCCCCAACTTAGGGAGATCAGATACGCAGTATTTT. Residues: CASSSPNLGRSDTQYF. The chain employs TRBV6-6 and TRBJ2-3; tentatively, D is TRBD2 (5 bases). This CDR3 has 16 amino acids. The germline V gene has CDR1 MNHNY and CDR2 SVGAGI (reference sequence). V shed 4 bases and J shed 4 bases, with 18 bases lying between them.

This clone was counted a single time. The J gene is TRBJ2-5, the V gene TRBV13, with 7 bases matching TRBD1. The J call may be faulty, since TRBJ2-7 better matches the DNA end. The length of the CDR3 is 15 residues. Looked up from germline, CDR1 is PRHDT and CDR2 is FYEKMQ (reference sequence). This chain's CDR3 is CASSLRGQELYEQYF. CDR3 bases: TGTGCCAGCAGCTTAAGGGGGCAGGAGCTCTACGAGCAGTACTTC.

The rearrangement joins TRBV18 to TRBJ2-1; 8 bases map to TRBD2. Germline CDR1 is KGHSH and CDR2 is LQKENI. Germline trimming cut 1 base from V and 0 bases from J; bases unmatched to any gene: 8. The CDR3 extends over 18 amino acids. The DNA for the CDR3 is TGTGCCAGCTCACCACTAACTAGCGGTCTGAGCTCCTACAATGAGCAGTTCTTC. As protein: CASSPLTSGLSSYNEQFF.

The chain joins TRBV2 to TRBJ2-7; 7 bases are shared with TRBD1. CDR1 SNHLY and CDR2 FYNNEI come from the germline V gene. This CDR3 spans 12 amino acids. V was clipped by 4 bases and J by 3 bases; unmatched bases: 0. The CDR3 protein is CASSGDSYEQYF. CDR3 nucleotide sequence: TGTGCCAGCAGTGGGGACAGCTACGAGCAGTACTTC.

V and J are TRBV27 and TRBJ2-3, with no clear D. This CDR3 is built from 12 residues. Trimming removed 6 bases at V and 6 bases at J, with 10 bases between. Germline V lookup: CDR1 MNHEY, CDR2 SMNVEV (reference sequence). The CDR3 protein is CASRERLDTQYF. CDR3 nucleotides: TGTGCCAGCAGGGAGAGGTTGGATACGCAGTATTTT.

The chain joins TRBV5-1 to TRBJ2-1, with 7 nucleotides matching TRBD2. After removal of 3 bases from V and 12 bases from J, the junction contained 15 bases not matched to a gene. The CDR3 contains 15 residues. Germline loops: CDR1 SGHRS, CDR2 YFSETQ. The CDR3 reads CASSYSGGERERQFF. CDR3 DNA: TGCGCCAGCAGCTATTCGGGTGGCGAGCGGGAAAGGCAGTTCTTC.

The V call is TRBV6-1, the J call TRBJ1-5; maybe TRBD1 (5 bases). Per germline, CDR1 MNHNS and CDR2 SASEGT. CDR3 length: 15 residues. Trimming left V 7 bases short and J 4 bases short, with 17 bases between. CDR3 nucleotides: TGTGCCAGCACCCCAGGGAGGTTCGTAAATCAGCCCCAGCATTTT. Its protein is CASTPGRFVNQPQHF.

The chain combines TRBV5-6 with TRBJ1-2; D is uncertain. The CDR3 extends over 14 amino acids. Germline V lookup: CDR1 SGHDT, CDR2 YYEEEE. Between the trimmed V and J ends, which lost 0 bases and 7 bases, there was a span of 13 bases. The CDR3 region is CASSLESLLGGYTF. Here the CDR3 DNA reads TGTGCCAGCAGCTTGGAGTCCCTTCTAGGTGGCTACACCTTC.

This chain joins TRBV30 and TRBJ2-3, with 7 nucleotides matching TRBD2. The CDR3 length is 16 residues. The germline CDR1 and CDR2 sequences are GTSNPN and SVGIG (reference sequence). V shed 2 bases, J shed 1 base, and the junction held 9 bases outside the gene matches. This chain's CDR3 is CAWSFGGRGGTDTQYF. In nucleotides, the CDR3 is TGTGCCTGGAGTTTCGGCGGGAGAGGGGGCACAGATACGCAGTATTTT.

V is TRBV28 and J is TRBJ2-5, with 9 bases that match TRBD2. The junction had 15 bases not matched to a gene; V was cut back by 6 bases and J by 4 bases. The germline V gene encodes CDR1 MDHEN and CDR2 SYDVKM. This CDR3 region has 17 residues. The DNA for the CDR3 is TGTGCCAGCAGAACGTACGCGGGAGGGCGGTCCGGAGAGACCCAGTACTTC. This translates into CASRTYAGGRSGETQYF.

The CDR3 DNA reads TGCAGCGTTGCAGACGGACAGGGGGCTTATAATGAGCAGTTCTTC. Encoded protein: CSVADGQGAYNEQFF. The chain uses TRBV29-1 and TRBJ2-1; TRBD1 matches 11 bases. The V gene's germline CDR1 is SQVTM and CDR2 ANQGSEA. J lost 7 bases, V lost 4 bases, and 9 bases had no gene match. The CDR3 is 15 residues long.

The chain carries TRBV27 and TRBJ2-2; D is uncertain. Germline CDR1 reads MNHEY; CDR2 reads SMNVEV (reference sequence). V was clipped by 4 bases and J by 2 bases, with 5 bases between them. The CDR3 length is 13 residues. CDR3: CASSSKNTGELFF. CDR3 sequence (DNA): TGTGCCAGCAGTTCAAAAAACACCGGGGAGCTGTTTTTT.

The chain recombines TRBV19 with TRBJ2-7; possibly TRBD1 for D (6 bases). CDR1 is LNHDA and CDR2 is SQIVND in the germline V gene (reference sequence). Trimming shortened V by 6 bases and J by 5 bases, and 23 bases separated the two germline ends. This CDR3 is 16 amino acids long. DNA of the CDR3: TGTGCCAGTAGAGGAAACCGGGACACAAACCCCCACGAGCAGTACTTC. Translation gives CASRGNRDTNPHEQYF.

The gene calls are TRBV6-5 and TRBJ2-7, with 9 bases lining up with TRBD2. The V gene's germline CDR1 is MNHEY and CDR2 SVGAGI. There are 16 residues in the CDR3. Trimming cost V 2 bases and J 3 bases; bases outside gene matches: 8. The CDR3 region has the DNA TGTGCCAGCAGTTACCTTCGGAGCGGGAGGCTCTACGAGCAGTACTTC. It is translated as CASSYLRSGRLYEQYF.

V and J are TRBV6-1 and TRBJ2-1, with TRBD2 matching 11 bases. The CDR3 loop spans 14 amino acids. V dropped 6 bases and J dropped 6; count of bases not matched to a gene: 4. CDR1 and CDR2 from the germline V gene are MNHNS and SASEGT. CDR3 bases: TGTGCCAGCAGCTTAGCGGGAGGGTTCAATGAGCAGTTCTTC. It specifies CASSLAGGFNEQFF.

The chain links TRBV28 to TRBJ2-4; 7 nucleotides match TRBD1. The trim removed 5 bases at V and 7 bases at J, leaving 8 bases unmatched. CDR3 size: 14 residues. From germline, CDR1 is MDHEN and CDR2 SYDVKM. CDR3: CASSEQGWRNIQYF. CDR3 DNA: TGTGCCAGCAGTGAACAGGGGTGGCGGAACATTCAGTACTTC.

The genes are TRBV4-1 and TRBJ2-1, with 9 bases lining up with TRBD1. With 7 bases clipped from V and 7 bases from J, the junction kept 8 bases outside the gene matches. Germline CDR1 is MGHRA and CDR2 is YSYEKL. The CDR3 runs 14 residues. CDR3 protein: CASNPGTGWNEQFF. CDR3 in DNA: TGCGCCAGCAACCCCGGGACAGGGTGGAATGAGCAGTTCTTC.

This sequence joins TRBV28 and TRBJ1-5; D possibly corresponds to TRBD1 (6 bases). The CDR3 contains 14 residues. V was cut by 5 bases and J by 2 bases, with 10 bases left in between. Germline loops: CDR1 MDHEN, CDR2 SYDVKM. The CDR3 sequence is CASSRTGRNQPQHF. CDR3 DNA: TGTGCCAGCAGTCGCACAGGGCGCAATCAGCCCCAGCATTTT.

This clone was observed a single time. This rearrangement joins TRBV28 to TRBJ1-5, with D uncertain. The CDR3 length is 17 residues. The V gene's germline CDR1 is MDHEN and CDR2 SYDVKM. Trimming cost V 5 bases and J 0 bases, with 17 bases left between them. The CDR3 DNA reads as TGTGCCAGCAGTCCCATAGACTCTGTCCATAGCAATCAGCCCCAGCATTTT. This gives the protein CASSPIDSVHSNQPQHF.

V and J are TRBV19 and TRBJ2-7; D is perhaps TRBD1 (5 bases). The germline V and J ends were trimmed by 1 base and 6 bases, with 13 bases remaining between them. CDR1 and CDR2 (germline): LNHDA, SQIVND (reference sequence). CDR3 length: 14 amino acids. The CDR3 sequence is CASSIVGQGPEQYF. The CDR3 coding sequence is TGTGCCAGTAGTATAGTGGGGCAGGGCCCCGAGCAGTACTTC.

This chain links TRBV29-1 with TRBJ1-4; maybe TRBD1 (5 bases). The length of the CDR3 is 14 residues. V lost 1 base and J lost 4, with 10 bases in between. Germline loops: CDR1 SQVTM, CDR2 ANQGSEA. The CDR3 loop is CSVEGTQDNEKLFF. The CDR3 bases are TGCAGCGTTGAAGGGACACAGGATAATGAAAAACTGTTTTTT. Full variable domain (outside the CDR3, taken from reference TRBV29-1 and TRBJ1-4): SAVISQKPSRDICQRGTSLTIQCQVDSQVTMMFWYRQQPGQSLTLIATANQGSEATYESGFVIDKFPISRPNLTFSTLTVSNMSPEDSSIYLCSVEGTQDNEKLFFGSGTQLSVL.

CDR3 residues: CASIKQLTGTLGQETQYF. In DNA form, the CDR3 reads TGTGCCAGCATCAAACAGCTGACCGGGACATTGGGCCAAGAGACCCAGTACTTC. V and J are TRBV27 and TRBJ2-5; D possibly corresponds to TRBD1 (6 bases). The CDR3 extends over 18 amino acids. Per the germline V gene, CDR1 is MNHEY and CDR2 is SMNVEV (reference sequence). V dropped 7 bases and J dropped 1 base, with 25 bases sitting between them.

CDR3 in amino acids: CASSSLPGLNTEAFF. The CDR3 nucleotides read TGTGCCAGCAGCTCTCTTCCAGGCCTGAACACTGAAGCTTTCTTT. J is TRBJ1-1 and V is TRBV13; D gene unclear. Germline V gene lookup returns CDR1 PRHDT and CDR2 FYEKMQ (reference sequence). V was trimmed by 4 bases and J by 0 bases, leaving 12 bases between them. This CDR3 has 15 residues.